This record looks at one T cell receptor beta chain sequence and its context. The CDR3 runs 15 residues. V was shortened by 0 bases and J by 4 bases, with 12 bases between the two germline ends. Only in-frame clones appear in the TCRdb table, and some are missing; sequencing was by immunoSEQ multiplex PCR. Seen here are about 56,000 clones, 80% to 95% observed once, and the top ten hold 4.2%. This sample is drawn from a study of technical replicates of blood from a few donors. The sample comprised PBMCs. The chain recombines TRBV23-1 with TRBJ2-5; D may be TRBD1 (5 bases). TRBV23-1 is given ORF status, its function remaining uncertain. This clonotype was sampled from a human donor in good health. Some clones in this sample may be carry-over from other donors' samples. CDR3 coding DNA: TGCGCCAGCAGTCAATCCCGATCTCAGGGAGAGACCCAGTACTTC. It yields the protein CASSQSRSQGETQYF.